This T cell receptor beta chain was recorded in a study of cytomegalovirus exposure and HLA in healthy donors. Study observations and caveats: Many donors carried some public TCRs, although rarity characterized most TCR sequences. Three CMV-associated chains were confirmed in vitro to be specific for CMV antigens. Solely CMV serostatus was available to characterize immune exposure. A later analysis linked a missense variant in DCLRE1C to the trimming of TCR beta V and J genes.

This CDR3 is built from 17 residues. Germline CDR1 and CDR2: SGHAT and FQNNGV. The ends were cut back, 4 bases at V and 1 base at J, with 19 bases in the middle. PCR involved 60 Vbeta and 13 Jbeta primers. Repertoires were generated with immunoSEQ multiplex PCR, while TCRdb's copy carries only in-frame clones and drops some. The data hold some 220,000 clones, with around 83% observed a single time. With respect to this clone: Its antigen is unidentified.

The TCR sequence derives from a girl aged 2-10 years in good health and CMV-seronegative. Sequenced input: PBMCs. This chain uses TRBV11-2 with TRBJ1-1; possibly TRBD1 for D (5 bases). The CDR3 DNA follows: TGTGCCAGCAGCTCTCGTATGGGGGGGGGTAAGAACACTGAAGCTTTCTTT. It encodes CASSSRMGGGKNTEAFF.